The rows below give T cell receptor beta chains drawn from one sample of a study of T cell responses to AZD1222 COVID-19 vaccine. The method was immunoSEQ multiplex PCR; TCRdb's version includes in-frame clones alone and lacks a portion of them. The sample includes 180,000 or so clones, under 95% seen only once; the top ten take approximately 1.2%. The sample was peripheral blood, taken 28 days after the second AZD1222 dose. Receptors were obtained from an adult who received the AZD1222 COVID-19 vaccine. Each CDR3 is given without its conserved first and last residue. Fields, in order: clone size, V gene, J gene, D gene, CDR3 protein. A D gene is named only where the DNA matches it firmly. Rows may omit the clone size; those that give it use once, few, many or a size class.

>.|TRBV7-3|TRBJ2-7|TRBD1
ASSPGGYAYEQY
>.|TRBV5-6|TRBJ1-1|.
ASSPGSAVVTEAF
>.|TRBV5-1|TRBJ1-4|.
ASSFKQGPSNEKLF
>once|TRBV5-1|TRBJ1-3|.
ASSPFGGYTGNTIY
>.|TRBV7-2|TRBJ2-2|.
AGLGKGGELF
>.|TRBV7-2|TRBJ2-5|.
ASKAGPQETQY
>.|TRBV5-1|TRBJ1-2|TRBD1
ASRTDRASYGYT
>.|TRBV3-1/TRBV3-2|TRBJ1-1|.
ASSLGFGLNTEAF
>.|TRBV27|TRBJ2-7|.
ASARGKGSYEQY
>.|TRBV5-1|TRBJ1-2|.
ASSSRDGGNYGYT
>.|TRBV18|TRBJ2-7|.
ASSLGAQAYEQY
>.|TRBV19|TRBJ1-1|.
ASSIIRNTEAF
>.|TRBV6-4|TRBJ2-1|TRBD2
ASSPGTSRREQF
>.|TRBV7-9|TRBJ2-3|TRBD1
ASSSDRGGTDTQY
>once|TRBV7-2|TRBJ1-2|.
ASSLEAANYGYT
>.|TRBV10-2|TRBJ1-5|.
ASSQGPRH
>.|TRBV7-9|TRBJ1-2|.
ASSPGQLNYGYT
>.|TRBV7-6|TRBJ2-5|TRBD2
ASSPRTSMAQETQY
>few|TRBV28|TRBJ1-2|TRBD1
ASREGQGRYGYT
>.|TRBV6-5|TRBJ1-2|.
ASRPRTANYGYT
>.|TRBV4-1|TRBJ2-2|TRBD2
ASSQARGGNTGELF
>once|TRBV7-8|TRBJ1-5|.
ASSSWTAYSNQPQH
>.|TRBV3-1/TRBV3-2|TRBJ1-2|TRBD1
ASSQGTGGDT
>.|TRBV7-2|TRBJ1-5|.
ASSSAGGINQPQH
>.|TRBV3-1/TRBV3-2|TRBJ2-1|TRBD2
ASSQASGVYNEQF
>.|TRBV7-6|TRBJ1-6|.
ASSLDPGLNSPLH
>.|TRBV28|TRBJ1-3|.
ASSPGTPGRTIY
>.|TRBV19|TRBJ1-5|TRBD1
ATGVGNQPQH
>.|TRBV29-1|TRBJ2-2|.
SATPEGGELF
>.|TRBV29-1|TRBJ1-2|.
SVEVGVGYT
>.|TRBV6-4|TRBJ2-2|TRBD1
ASSDRGQGETGELF
>.|TRBV30|TRBJ2-7|TRBD2
AAEGTSGSYEQY
>.|TRBV7-2|TRBJ1-1|.
ASSLRATVEAF
>.|TRBV6-4|TRBJ2-5|TRBD1
ASSDWDRDQETQY
>.|TRBV19|TRBJ1-5|.
ASSIKRDQPQH
>.|TRBV19|TRBJ2-7|TRBD1
ASSIPGTGAYEQY
>.|TRBV20-1|TRBJ1-1|.
SASPGAEAF
>.|TRBV9|TRBJ2-3|TRBD2
ASSPRTSGSLSDTQY
>.|TRBV6-5|TRBJ1-5|TRBD1
ASSPGTGDQPQH
>.|TRBV11-2|TRBJ1-2|.
ASSLAGKGHYGYT
>.|TRBV24-1|TRBJ1-5|.
ATSDWGTNQPQH
>.|TRBV27|TRBJ2-1|TRBD1
ASSLATGDYNEQF
>.|TRBV28|TRBJ1-5|TRBD1
ASRDRVQPQH
>.|TRBV29-1|TRBJ2-1|.
SVKSTSNEQF
>once|TRBV5-6|TRBJ2-2|TRBD1
ASSYRQGNWAGELF
>.|TRBV2|TRBJ1-1|TRBD1
ASSSGTGVGATEAF
>.|TRBV9|TRBJ2-1|.
ASSYREPTYNEQF
>.|TRBV6-1|TRBJ1-1|TRBD1
ASSEEEGAWTEAF
>.|TRBV2|TRBJ1-6|.
ASSEEVHSPLH
>.|TRBV19|TRBJ2-7|TRBD2
ASSAHPGLAGESYEQY
>.|TRBV28|TRBJ1-1|.
ASRTGQGTLFMNTEAF
>.|TRBV15|TRBJ2-1|.
ATGGGFYNEQF
>.|TRBV4-3|TRBJ2-1|TRBD2
ASSPGRGYNEQF
>.|TRBV11-3|TRBJ2-7|TRBD2
ASSKGLAGYEQY